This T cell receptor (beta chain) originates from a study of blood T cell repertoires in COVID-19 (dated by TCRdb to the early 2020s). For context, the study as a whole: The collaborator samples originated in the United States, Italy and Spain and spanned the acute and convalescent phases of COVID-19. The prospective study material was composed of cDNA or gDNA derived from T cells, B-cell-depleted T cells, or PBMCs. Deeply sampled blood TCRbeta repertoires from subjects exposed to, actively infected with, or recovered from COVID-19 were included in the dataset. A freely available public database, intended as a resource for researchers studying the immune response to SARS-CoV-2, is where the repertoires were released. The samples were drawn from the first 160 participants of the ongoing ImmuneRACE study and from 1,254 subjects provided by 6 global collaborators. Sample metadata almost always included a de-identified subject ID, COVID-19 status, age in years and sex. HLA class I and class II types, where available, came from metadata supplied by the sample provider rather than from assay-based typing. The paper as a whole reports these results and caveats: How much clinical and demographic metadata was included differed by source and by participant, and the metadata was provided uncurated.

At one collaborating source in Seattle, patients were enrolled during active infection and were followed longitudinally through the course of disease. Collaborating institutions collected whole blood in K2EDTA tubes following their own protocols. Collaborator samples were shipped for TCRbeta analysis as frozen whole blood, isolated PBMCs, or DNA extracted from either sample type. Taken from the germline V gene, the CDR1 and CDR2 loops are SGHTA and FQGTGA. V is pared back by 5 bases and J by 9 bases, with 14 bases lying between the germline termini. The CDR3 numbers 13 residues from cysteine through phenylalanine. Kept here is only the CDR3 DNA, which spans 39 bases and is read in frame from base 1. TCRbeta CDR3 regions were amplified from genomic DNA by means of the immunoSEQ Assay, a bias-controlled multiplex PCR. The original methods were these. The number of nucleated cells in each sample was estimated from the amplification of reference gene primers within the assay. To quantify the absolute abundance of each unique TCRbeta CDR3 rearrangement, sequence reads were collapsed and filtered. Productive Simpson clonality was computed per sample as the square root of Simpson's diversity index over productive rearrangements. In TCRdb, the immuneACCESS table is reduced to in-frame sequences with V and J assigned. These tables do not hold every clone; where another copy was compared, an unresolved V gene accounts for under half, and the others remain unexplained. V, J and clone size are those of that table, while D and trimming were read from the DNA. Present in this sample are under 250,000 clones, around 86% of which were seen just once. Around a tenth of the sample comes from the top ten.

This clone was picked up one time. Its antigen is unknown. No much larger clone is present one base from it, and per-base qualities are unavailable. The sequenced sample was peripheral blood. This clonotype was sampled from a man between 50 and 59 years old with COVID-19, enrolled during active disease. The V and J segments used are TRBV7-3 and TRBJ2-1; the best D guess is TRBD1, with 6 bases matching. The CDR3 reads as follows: CASSPTGPGEQFF. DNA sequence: TGTGCCAGCAGCCCCACAGGGCCAGGTGAGCAGTTCTTC.